A single sample gave rise to the 10 T cell receptor beta chains below, sequenced in a study of CXCR3-negative and CXCR3-positive naive CD8 T cells. It was by 5' RACE with UMI labels that the TRB cDNA libraries were prepared. From its re-call of the 5' RACE reads, TCRdb lists each CDR3 protein once, without DNA. This sample's table has roughly 120,000 distinct CDR3 sequences. For these receptors, no antigen is known. Regarding the study as a whole: CXCR3-expressing naive cells carried TRB CDR3s more hydrophobic than those of CXCR3-negative naive cells.

Sample: naive CXCR3+ CD8+ T cells from blood. As for subset: CD45RO-CCR7+CD27+CD95- naive CD8+ T cells expressing CXCR3 (TNR3+). The receptors come from a human donor in good health. Some clones in this sample may be carry-over from other donors' samples.

V is TRBV29-1 and J is TRBJ2-7; lacking DNA, the TRBD1 call made by TCRdb goes unchecked. CDR3 size: 14 residues. The germline CDR1 and CDR2 sequences are SQVTM and ANQGSEA. This CDR3 reads CSVGGHTETYEQYF.

The V call is TRBV15, the J call TRBJ2-1; TCRdb names TRBD1, which stays unverified in the absence of DNA. CDR3 size: 12 residues. CDR1 LNHNV and CDR2 YYDKDF come from the germline V gene (reference sequence). CDR3 protein: CATSRPPNEQFF.

The chain uses TRBV15 and TRBJ2-1; TCRdb's assignment of TRBD2 cannot be checked, as there is no DNA. The germline V gene encodes CDR1 LNHNV and CDR2 YYDKDF (reference sequence). The CDR3 runs to 15 residues. CDR3 region: CATSRGGGSYNEQFF. The full variable domain, with the rest looked up from reference TRBV15 and TRBJ2-1, is DAMVIQNPRYQVTQFGKPVTLSCSQTLNHNVMYWYQQKSSQAPKLLFHYYDKDFNNEADTPDNFQSRRPNTSFCFLDIRSPGLGDTAMYLCATSRGGGSYNEQFFGPGTRLTVL.

The V call is TRBV29-1, the J call TRBJ2-1. Germline lookup yields CDR1 SQVTM and CDR2 ANQGSEA. There are 14 residues in the CDR3. This chain's CDR3 is CSVVVGGPNNEQFF.

The V call is TRBV5-6, the J call TRBJ1-2; TCRdb names TRBD1, which stays unverified in the absence of DNA. The CDR3 spans 12 residues. Germline V gene lookup returns CDR1 SGHDT and CDR2 YYEEEE. The CDR3 sequence is CASSPGPGGYTF.

J is TRBJ1-1 and V is TRBV4-2; TCRdb calls TRBD1, which cannot be checked without DNA. The length of the CDR3 is 14 residues. The V gene's germline CDR1 is LGHNA and CDR2 YNFKEQ. This chain's CDR3 is CASSQQGEYSEAFF.

The CDR3 region is CASSQDPESYEQYF. The gene calls are TRBV4-3 and TRBJ2-7; TCRdb outputs TRBD1, but without DNA this stays unchecked. Germline-derived CDR1 and CDR2 are LGHNA and YSLEER. The CDR3 has 14 amino acids.

The V gene is TRBV6-4, the J gene TRBJ2-2; TCRdb's D call, TRBD1, is unchecked because there is no DNA. CDR3 size: 14 residues. Germline lookup yields CDR1 MRHNA and CDR2 SNTAGT. The CDR3 is CASRPGQETGELFF.

CDR3 protein: CASSLGPGNTEAFF. The V gene is TRBV7-3, the J gene TRBJ1-1. This CDR3 region has 14 residues. Germline V gene sequence: CDR1 SGHTA, CDR2 FQGTGA. Drawing the rest from reference TRBV7-3 and TRBJ1-1, the complete variable domain is GAGVSQTPSNKVTEKGKYVELRCDPISGHTALYWYRQSLGQGPEFLIYFQGTGAADDSGLPNDRFFAVRPEGSVSTLKIQRTERGDSAVYLCASSLGPGNTEAFFGQGTRLTVV.

The gene calls are TRBV3-1 and TRBJ1-1; TCRdb designates TRBD1, a call that cannot be tested without DNA. The germline V gene has CDR1 LGHDT and CDR2 YNNKEL (reference sequence). This CDR3 region has 17 residues. CDR3 in amino acids: CASSQDWTGLRNTEAFF.